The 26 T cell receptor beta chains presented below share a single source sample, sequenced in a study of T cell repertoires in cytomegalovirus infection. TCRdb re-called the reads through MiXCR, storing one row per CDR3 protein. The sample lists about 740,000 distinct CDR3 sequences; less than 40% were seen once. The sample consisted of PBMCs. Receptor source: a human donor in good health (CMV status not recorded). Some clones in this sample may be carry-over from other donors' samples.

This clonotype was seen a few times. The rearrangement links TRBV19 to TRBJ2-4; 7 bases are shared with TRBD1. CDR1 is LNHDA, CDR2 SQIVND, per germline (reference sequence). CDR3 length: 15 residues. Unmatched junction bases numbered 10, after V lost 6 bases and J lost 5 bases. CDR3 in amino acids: CASRITGASQNIQYF. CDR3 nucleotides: TGTGCCAGTAGAATAACAGGGGCGTCGCAAAACATTCAGTACTTC. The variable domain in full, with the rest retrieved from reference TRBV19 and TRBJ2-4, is DGGITQSPKYLFRKEGQNVTLSCEQNLNHDAMYWYRQDPGQGLRLIYYSQIVNDFQKGDIAEGYSVSREKKESFPLTVTSAQKNPTAFYLCASRITGASQNIQYFGAGTRLSVL.

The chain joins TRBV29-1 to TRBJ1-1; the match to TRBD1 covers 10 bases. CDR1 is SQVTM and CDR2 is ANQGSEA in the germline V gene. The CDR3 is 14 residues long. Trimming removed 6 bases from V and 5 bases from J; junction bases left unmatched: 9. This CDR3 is CSVRDRGRQTEAFF. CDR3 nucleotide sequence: TGCAGCGTACGGGACAGGGGACGGCAAACTGAAGCTTTCTTT.

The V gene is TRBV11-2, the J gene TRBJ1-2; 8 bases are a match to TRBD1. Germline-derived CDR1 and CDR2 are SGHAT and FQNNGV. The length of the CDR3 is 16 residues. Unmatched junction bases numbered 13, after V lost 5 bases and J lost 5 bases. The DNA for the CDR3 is TGTGCCAGCAGCCGTAGCGCGAGACAGGGGAATTATGGCTACACCTTC. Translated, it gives CASSRSARQGNYGYTF.

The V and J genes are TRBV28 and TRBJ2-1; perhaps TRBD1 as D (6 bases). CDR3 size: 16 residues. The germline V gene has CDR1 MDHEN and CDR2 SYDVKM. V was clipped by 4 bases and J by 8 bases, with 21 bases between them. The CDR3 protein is CASSSHRASGIDEQFF. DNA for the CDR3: TGTGCCAGCAGTTCTCACAGGGCGTCTGGGATAGATGAGCAGTTCTTC.

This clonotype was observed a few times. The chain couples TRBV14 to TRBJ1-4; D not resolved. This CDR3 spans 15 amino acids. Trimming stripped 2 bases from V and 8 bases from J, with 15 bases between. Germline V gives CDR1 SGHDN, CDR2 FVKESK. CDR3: CASSQTQDLIEKLFF. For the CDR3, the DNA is TGTGCCAGCAGCCAAACCCAGGACCTAATCGAAAAACTGTTTTTT.

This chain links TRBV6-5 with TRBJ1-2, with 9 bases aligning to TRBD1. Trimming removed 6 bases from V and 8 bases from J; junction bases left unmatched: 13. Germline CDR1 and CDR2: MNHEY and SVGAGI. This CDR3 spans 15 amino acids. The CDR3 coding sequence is TGTGCCAGCAGCACCGGGACAGGGTGGACACGGGGCTACACCTTC. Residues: CASSTGTGWTRGYTF.

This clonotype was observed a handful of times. The CDR3 spells CASVNPNYEQYF. DNA of the CDR3: TGTGCCAGCGTCAATCCCAACTACGAGCAGTACTTC. This chain connects TRBV6-5 to TRBJ2-7; no clear D gene. Germline loops: CDR1 MNHEY, CDR2 SVGAGI. Trimming left V 8 bases short and J 3 bases short, with 11 bases between. CDR3 size: 12 residues.

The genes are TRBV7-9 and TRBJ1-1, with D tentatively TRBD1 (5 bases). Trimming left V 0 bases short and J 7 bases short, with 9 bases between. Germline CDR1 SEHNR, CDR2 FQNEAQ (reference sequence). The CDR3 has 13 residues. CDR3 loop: CASSLAGRSEAFF. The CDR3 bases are TGTGCCAGCAGCTTAGCGGGGCGGAGTGAAGCTTTCTTT.

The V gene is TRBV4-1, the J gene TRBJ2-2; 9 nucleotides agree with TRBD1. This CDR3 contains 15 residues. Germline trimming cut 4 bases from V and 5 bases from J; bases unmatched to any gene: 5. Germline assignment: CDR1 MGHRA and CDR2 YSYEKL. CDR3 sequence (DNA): TGCGCCAGCAGCCCAGTGGACAGGGGAACCGGGGAGCTGTTTTTT. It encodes CASSPVDRGTGELFF.

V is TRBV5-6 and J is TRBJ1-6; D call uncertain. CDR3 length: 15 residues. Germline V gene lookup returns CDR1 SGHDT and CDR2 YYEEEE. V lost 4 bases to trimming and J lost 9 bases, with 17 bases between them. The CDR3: CASSGVGRLGSPLHF. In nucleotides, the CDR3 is TGTGCCAGCAGCGGGGTCGGCCGCCTAGGTTCACCCCTCCACTTT.

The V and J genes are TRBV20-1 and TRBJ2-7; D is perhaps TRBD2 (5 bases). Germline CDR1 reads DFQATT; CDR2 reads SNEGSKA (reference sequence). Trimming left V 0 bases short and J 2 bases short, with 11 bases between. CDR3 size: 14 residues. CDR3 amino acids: CSARDLLAAYEQYF. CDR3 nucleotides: TGCAGTGCTAGAGATCTGCTAGCTGCCTACGAGCAGTACTTC.

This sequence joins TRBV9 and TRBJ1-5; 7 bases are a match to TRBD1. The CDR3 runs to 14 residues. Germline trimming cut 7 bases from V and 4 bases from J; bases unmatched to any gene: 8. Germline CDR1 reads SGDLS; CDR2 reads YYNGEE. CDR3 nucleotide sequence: TGTGCCAGCGGGACAGACTCTCCTAATCAGCCCCAGCATTTT. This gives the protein CASGTDSPNQPQHF.

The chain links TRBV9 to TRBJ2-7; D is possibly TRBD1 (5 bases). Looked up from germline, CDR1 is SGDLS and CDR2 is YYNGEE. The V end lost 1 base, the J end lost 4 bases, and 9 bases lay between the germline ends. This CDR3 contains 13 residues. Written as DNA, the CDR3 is TGTGCCAGCAGCGTATACCAGGGTTACGAGCAGTACTTC. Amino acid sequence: CASSVYQGYEQYF.

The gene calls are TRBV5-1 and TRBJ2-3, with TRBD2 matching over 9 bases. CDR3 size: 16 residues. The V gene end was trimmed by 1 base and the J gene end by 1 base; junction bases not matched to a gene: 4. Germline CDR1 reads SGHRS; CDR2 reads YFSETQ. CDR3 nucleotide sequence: TGCGCCAGCAGCTTGCAGGTAGCGGGGGGCACAGATACGCAGTATTTT. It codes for CASSLQVAGGTDTQYF. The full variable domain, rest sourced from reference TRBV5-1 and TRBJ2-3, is KAGVTQTPRYLIKTRGQQVTLSCSPISGHRSVSWYQQTPGQGLQFLFEYFSETQRNKGNFPGRFSGRQFSNSRSEMNVSTLELGDSALYLCASSLQVAGGTDTQYFGPGTRLTVL.

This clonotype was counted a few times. CDR3 nucleotides: TGTGCCAGCAGCCAAAGCGCGGGGGATACGCAGTATTTT. Amino acids: CASSQSAGDTQYF. The chain combines TRBV11-2 with TRBJ2-3; a possible D gene is TRBD2 (6 bases). The CDR3 spans 13 residues. V lost 5 bases and J lost 6, with 12 bases in between. Germline V gene lookup returns CDR1 SGHAT and CDR2 FQNNGV. Combining the CDR3 with reference TRBV11-2 and TRBJ2-3 gives the whole variable domain EAGVAQSPRYKIIEKRQSVAFWCNPISGHATLYWYQQILGQGPKLLIQFQNNGVVDDSQLPKDRFSAERLKGVDSTLKIQPAKLEDSAVYLCASSQSAGDTQYFGPGTRLTVL.

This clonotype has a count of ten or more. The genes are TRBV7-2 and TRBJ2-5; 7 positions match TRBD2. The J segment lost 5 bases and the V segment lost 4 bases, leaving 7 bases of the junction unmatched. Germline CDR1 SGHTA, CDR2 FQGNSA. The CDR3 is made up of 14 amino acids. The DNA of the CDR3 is TGTGCCAGCAGCTCCGGGACTATTGCGGAGACCCAGTACTTC. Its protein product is CASSSGTIAETQYF. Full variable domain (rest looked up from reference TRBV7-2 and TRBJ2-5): GAGVSQSPSNKVTEKGKDVELRCDPISGHTALYWYRQSLGQGLEFLIYFQGNSAPDKSGLPSDRFSAERTGGSVSTLTIQRTQQEDSAVYLCASSSGTIAETQYFGPGTRLLVL.

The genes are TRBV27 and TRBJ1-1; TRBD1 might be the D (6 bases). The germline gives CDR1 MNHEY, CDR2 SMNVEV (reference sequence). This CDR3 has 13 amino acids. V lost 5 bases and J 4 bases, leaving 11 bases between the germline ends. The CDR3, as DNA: TGTGCCAGCAGTCTGCCGGGGGCCACTGAAGCTTTCTTT. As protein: CASSLPGATEAFF.

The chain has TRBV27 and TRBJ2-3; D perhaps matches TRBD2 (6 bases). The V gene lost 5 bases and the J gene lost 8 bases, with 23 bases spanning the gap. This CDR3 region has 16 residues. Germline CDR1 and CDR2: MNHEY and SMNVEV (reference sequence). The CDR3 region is CASSTSRPQAKVTQYF. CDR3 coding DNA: TGTGCCAGCAGTACTAGCAGGCCACAAGCAAAGGTTACGCAGTATTTT.

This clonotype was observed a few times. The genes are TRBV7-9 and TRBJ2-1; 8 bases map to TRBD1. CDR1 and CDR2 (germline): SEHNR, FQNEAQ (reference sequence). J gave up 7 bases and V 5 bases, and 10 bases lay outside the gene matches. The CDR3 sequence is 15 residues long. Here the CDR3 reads CASSRIDRGGNEQFF. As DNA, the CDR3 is TGTGCCAGCAGCCGGATCGACAGGGGCGGGAATGAGCAGTTCTTC.

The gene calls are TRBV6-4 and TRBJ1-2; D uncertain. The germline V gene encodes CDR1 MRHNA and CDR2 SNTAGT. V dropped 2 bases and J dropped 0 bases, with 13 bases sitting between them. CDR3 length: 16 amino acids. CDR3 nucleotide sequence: TGTGCCAGCAGTGACGGGCTGGGCAGCTCTAACTATGGCTACACCTTC. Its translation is CASSDGLGSSNYGYTF.

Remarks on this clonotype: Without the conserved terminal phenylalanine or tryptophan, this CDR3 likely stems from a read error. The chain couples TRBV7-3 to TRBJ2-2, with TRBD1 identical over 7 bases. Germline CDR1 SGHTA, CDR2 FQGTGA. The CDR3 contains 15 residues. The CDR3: CASSLDRDNTVELFL. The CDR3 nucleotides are TGTGCCAGCAGCTTAGACAGGGACAACACCGTGGAGCTGTTTTTG.

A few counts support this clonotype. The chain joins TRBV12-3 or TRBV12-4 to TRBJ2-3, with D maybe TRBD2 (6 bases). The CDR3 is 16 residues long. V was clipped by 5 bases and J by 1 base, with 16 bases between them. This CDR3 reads CASSKYFGGRTDTQYF. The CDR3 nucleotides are TGTGCCAGCAGTAAATACTTCGGGGGACGCACAGATACGCAGTATTTT.

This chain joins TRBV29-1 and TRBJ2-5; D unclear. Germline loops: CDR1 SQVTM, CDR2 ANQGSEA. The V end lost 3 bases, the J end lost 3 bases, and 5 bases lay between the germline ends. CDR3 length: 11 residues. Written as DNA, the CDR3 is TGCAGCGTTGACAGGAAAGAGACCCAGTACTTC. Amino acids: CSVDRKETQYF. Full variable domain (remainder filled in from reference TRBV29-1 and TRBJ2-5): SAVISQKPSRDICQRGTSLTIQCQVDSQVTMMFWYRQQPGQSLTLIATANQGSEATYESGFVIDKFPISRPNLTFSTLTVSNMSPEDSSIYLCSVDRKETQYFGPGTRLLVL.

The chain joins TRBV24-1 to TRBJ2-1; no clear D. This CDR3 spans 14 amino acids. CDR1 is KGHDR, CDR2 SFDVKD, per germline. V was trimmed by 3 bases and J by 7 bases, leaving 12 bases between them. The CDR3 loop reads CATSDKVLDNEQFF. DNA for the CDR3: TGTGCCACCAGTGATAAGGTATTAGATAATGAGCAGTTCTTC.

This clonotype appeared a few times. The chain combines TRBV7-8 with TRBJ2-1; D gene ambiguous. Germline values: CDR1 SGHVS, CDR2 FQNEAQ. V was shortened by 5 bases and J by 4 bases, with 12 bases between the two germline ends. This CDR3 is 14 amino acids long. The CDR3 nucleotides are TGTGCCAGCAGCCCCTGGTCGTCTTACAATGAGCAGTTCTTC. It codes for CASSPWSSYNEQFF.

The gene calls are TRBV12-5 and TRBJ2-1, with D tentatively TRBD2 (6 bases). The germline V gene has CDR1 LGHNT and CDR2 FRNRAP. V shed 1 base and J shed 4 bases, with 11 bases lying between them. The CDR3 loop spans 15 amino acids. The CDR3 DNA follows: TGTGCTAGTGGTTTGGGGGGGGTTCCTTACAATGAGCAGTTCTTC. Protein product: CASGLGGVPYNEQFF.